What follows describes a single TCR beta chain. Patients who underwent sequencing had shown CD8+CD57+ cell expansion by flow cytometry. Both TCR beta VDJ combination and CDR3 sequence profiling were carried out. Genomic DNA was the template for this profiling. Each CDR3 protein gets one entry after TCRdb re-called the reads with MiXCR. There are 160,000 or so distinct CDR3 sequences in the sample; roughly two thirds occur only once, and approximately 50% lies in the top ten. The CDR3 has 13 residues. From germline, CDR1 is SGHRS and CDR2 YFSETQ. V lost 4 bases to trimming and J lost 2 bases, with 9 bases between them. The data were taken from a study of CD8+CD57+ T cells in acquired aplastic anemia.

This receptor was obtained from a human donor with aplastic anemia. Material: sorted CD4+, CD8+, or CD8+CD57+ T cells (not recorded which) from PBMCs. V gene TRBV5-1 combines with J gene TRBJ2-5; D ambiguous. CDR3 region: CASSPNPQETQYF. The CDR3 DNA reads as TGCGCCAGCAGCCCCAACCCTCAAGAGACCCAGTACTTC.